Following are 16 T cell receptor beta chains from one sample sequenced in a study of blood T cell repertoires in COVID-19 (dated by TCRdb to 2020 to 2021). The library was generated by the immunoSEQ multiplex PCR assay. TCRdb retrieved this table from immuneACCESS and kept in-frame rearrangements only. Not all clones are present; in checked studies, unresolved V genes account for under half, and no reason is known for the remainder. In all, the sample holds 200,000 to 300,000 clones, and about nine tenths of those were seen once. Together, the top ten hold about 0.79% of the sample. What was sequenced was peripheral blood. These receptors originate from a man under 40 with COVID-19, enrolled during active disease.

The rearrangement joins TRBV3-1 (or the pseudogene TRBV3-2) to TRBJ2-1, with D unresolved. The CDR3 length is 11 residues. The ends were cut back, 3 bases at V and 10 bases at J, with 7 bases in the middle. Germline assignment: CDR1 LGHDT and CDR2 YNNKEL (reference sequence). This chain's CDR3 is CASSQSREQFF. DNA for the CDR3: TGTGCCAGCAGCCAGAGCCGAGAGCAGTTCTTC.

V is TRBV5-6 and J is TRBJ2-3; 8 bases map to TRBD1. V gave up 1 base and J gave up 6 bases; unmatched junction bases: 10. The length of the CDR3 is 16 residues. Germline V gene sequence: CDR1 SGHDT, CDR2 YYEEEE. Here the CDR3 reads CASSLTGGLRADTQYF. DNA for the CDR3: TGTGCCAGCAGCTTGACAGGGGGTCTCAGGGCGGATACGCAGTATTTT.

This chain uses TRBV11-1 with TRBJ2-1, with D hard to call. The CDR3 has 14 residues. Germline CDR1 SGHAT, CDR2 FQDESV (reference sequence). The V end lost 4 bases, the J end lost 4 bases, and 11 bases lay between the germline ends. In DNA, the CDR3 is TGTGCCAGCAGCTCCTCGCACCAGTACAATGAGCAGTTCTTC. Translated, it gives CASSSSHQYNEQFF.

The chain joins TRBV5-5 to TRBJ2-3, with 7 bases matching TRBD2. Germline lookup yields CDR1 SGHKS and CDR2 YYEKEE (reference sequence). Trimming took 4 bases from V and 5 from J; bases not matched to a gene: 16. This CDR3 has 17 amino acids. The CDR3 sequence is CASSTASLAAGKDTQYF. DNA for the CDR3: TGTGCCAGCAGCACCGCAAGTCTAGCGGCAGGGAAAGATACGCAGTATTTT.

CDR3 bases: TGTGCCAGCAGCCAAGGGCTAGCGGGCGCCAACTACGAGCAGTACTTC. It specifies CASSQGLAGANYEQYF. The chain combines TRBV14 with TRBJ2-7; 8 nucleotides align to TRBD2. The CDR3 sequence is 16 residues long. V dropped 1 base and J dropped 3; count of bases not matched to a gene: 8. Germline loops: CDR1 SGHDN, CDR2 FVKESK.

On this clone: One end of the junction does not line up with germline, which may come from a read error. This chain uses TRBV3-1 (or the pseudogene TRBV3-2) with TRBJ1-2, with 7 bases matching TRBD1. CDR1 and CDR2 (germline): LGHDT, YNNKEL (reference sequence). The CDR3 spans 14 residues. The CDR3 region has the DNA TGTGCCAGCAGCCAATCCGAACTCGCGGGACAGCGGTACTTC. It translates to CASSQSELAGQRYF.

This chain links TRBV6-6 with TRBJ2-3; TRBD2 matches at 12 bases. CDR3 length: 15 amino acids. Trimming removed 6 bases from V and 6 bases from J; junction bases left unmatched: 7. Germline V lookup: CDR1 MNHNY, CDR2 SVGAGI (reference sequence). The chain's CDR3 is CASSPGLAGGDTQYF. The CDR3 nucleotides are TGTGCCAGCAGCCCCGGGCTAGCGGGGGGGGATACGCAGTATTTT.

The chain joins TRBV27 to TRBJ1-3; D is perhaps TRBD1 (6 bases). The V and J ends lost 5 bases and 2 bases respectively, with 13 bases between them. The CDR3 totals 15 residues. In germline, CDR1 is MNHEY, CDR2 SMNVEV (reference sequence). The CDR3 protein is CASSPVRGAGNTIYF. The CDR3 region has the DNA TGTGCCAGCAGTCCGGTCAGGGGTGCTGGAAACACCATATATTTT.

Here the CDR3 DNA reads TGTGCCAGCAGTTACGCCGAGACAGGGGGCTCCGAGCAGTACTTC. It specifies CASSYAETGGSEQYF. The rearrangement uses TRBV6-5 and TRBJ2-7, with 10 bases matching TRBD1. The V segment lost 2 bases and the J segment 6 bases; nucleotides outside the gene matches: 7. The CDR3 totals 15 residues. Germline loops: CDR1 MNHEY, CDR2 SVGAGI.

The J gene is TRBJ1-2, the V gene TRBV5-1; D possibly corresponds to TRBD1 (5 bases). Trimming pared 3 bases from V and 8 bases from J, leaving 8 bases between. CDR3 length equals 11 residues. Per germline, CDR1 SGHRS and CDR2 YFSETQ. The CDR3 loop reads CASSSGFGYTF. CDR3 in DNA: TGCGCCAGCAGCTCAGGGTTCGGCTACACCTTC.

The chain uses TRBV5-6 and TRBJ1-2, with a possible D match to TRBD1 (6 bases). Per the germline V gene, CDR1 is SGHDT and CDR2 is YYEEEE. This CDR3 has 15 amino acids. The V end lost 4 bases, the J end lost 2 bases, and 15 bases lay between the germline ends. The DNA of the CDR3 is TGTGCCAGCAGCGAAGTTACAGGGATCAACTATGGCTACACCTTC. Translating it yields CASSEVTGINYGYTF.

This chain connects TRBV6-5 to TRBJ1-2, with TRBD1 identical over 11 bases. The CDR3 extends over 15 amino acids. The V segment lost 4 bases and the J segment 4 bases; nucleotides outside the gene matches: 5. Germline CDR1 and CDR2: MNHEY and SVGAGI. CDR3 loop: CASSSGQGAGYGYTF. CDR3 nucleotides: TGTGCCAGCAGTTCAGGACAGGGGGCTGGCTATGGCTACACCTTC.

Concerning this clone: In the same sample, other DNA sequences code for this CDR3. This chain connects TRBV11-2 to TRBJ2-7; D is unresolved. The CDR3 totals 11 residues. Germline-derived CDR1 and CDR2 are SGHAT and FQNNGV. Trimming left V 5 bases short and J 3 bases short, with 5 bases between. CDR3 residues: CASSNSYEQYF. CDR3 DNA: TGTGCCAGCAGCAACAGCTACGAGCAGTACTTC.

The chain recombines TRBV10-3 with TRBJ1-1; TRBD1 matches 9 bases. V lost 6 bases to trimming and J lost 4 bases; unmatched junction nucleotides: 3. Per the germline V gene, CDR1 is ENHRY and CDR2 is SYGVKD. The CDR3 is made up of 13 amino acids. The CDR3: CAIRTGGGTEAFF. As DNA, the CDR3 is TGTGCCATCAGGACAGGGGGGGGCACTGAAGCTTTCTTT.

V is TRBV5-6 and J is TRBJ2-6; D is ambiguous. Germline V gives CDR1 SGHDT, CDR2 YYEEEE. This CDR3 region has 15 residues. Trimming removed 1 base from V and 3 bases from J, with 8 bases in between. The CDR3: CASSLLSSGANVLTF. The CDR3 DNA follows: TGTGCCAGCAGCTTGCTAAGTAGTGGGGCCAACGTCCTGACTTTC.

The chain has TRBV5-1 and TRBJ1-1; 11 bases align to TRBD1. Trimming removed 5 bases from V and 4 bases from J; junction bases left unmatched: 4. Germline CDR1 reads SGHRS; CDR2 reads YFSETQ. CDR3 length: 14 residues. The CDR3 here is CASRGTGGATEAFF. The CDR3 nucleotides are TGCGCCAGCAGGGGGACAGGGGGTGCCACTGAAGCTTTCTTT. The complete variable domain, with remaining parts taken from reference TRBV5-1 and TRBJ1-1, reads KAGVTQTPRYLIKTRGQQVTLSCSPISGHRSVSWYQQTPGQGLQFLFEYFSETQRNKGNFPGRFSGRQFSNSRSEMNVSTLELGDSALYLCASRGTGGATEAFFGQGTRLTVV.